This T cell receptor (beta chain) was identified in a study of blood T cell repertoires in COVID-19. Study at large: Nucleic acid was either cDNA or gDNA, and it came from T cells, B-cell-depleted T cells, or PBMCs.

The CDR3 consists of 13 residues. Germline V gene lookup returns CDR1 KGHSH and CDR2 LQKENI. V was pared by 2 bases and J by 3 bases, with 5 bases between. Participants were placed into cohorts based on the clinical history they reported. All recovered Cohort 3 donors got two negative PCRs, got clearance, or saw symptom resolution. The assay was immunoSEQ multiplex PCR, and TCRdb's table has in-frame clones only and misses some. Seen here are 390,000 or so clones, approximately 92% observed once, and the top ten hold approximately 1%. On this clone itself: The identical CDR3 is also encoded by other nucleotide sequences in the sample.

What was sequenced was PBMCs or T cells enriched from blood (not recorded which). The chain has TRBV18 and TRBJ2-1, with D unresolved. The source is a man aged 18 to 29 who had recovered from COVID-19. CDR3 DNA: TGTGCCAGCTCACCAGCAGGCTACAATGAGCAGTTCTTC. It yields the protein CASSPAGYNEQFF.